Here is one T cell receptor (beta chain) with its context. What this receptor recognizes is not known. No much larger clone exists at a distance of one base, and base qualities are not known. The samples were taken from patients with Merkel cell carcinoma. The germline V gene (reference sequence) provides CDR1 LNHDA and CDR2 SQIVND. V and J are truncated by 3 bases and 10 bases respectively, leaving an intervening sequence of 16 bases. The CDR3 goes from the cysteine to the phenylalanine over 14 residues. Of the read, only the CDR3 DNA is kept; its 42 bases are in frame from base 1. The data derive from a study of T cells and Merkel cell carcinoma outcomes (dated by TCRdb to about 2020). Background for the entire study: The study examined the tumor T-cell repertoire together with T-cell density as predictors of clinical outcome in patients with Merkel cell carcinoma.

Receptor libraries were prepared by the immunoSEQ multiplex PCR assay. TCRdb stores this immuneACCESS table with in-frame sequences only. Part of the clones is absent; in the studies checked, under half of the shortfall reflects unresolved V genes, and no reason is known for the rest. The sample yields about 1,900 clones; 93% were counted once. The top ten constitute just over 1.4% of the sample. General conclusions and limits of the study: T-cell repertoire features combined with T-cell density were reported to predict clinical outcomes in Merkel cell carcinoma patients.

The clonotype was recovered from a human donor with Merkel cell carcinoma. This chain joins TRBV19 to TRBJ2-1; too little of a D gene remains to name it. The sample consisted of tumor tissue from Merkel cell carcinoma. In nucleotides, the sequence is TGTGCCAGTAGTATCGACGCCCCCCCTAAGGAGCAGTTCTTC. Its protein reads: CASSIDAPPKEQFF. Beyond the CDR3, the reference TRBV19 and TRBJ2-1 genes provide the residues; the full variable domain reads: DGGITQSPKYLFRKEGQNVTLSCEQNLNHDAMYWYRQDPGQGLRLIYYSQIVNDFQKGDIAEGYSVSREKKESFPLTVTSAQKNPTAFYLCASSIDAPPKEQFFGPGTRLTVL.